Listed here are 17 T cell receptor beta chains from one sample, sequenced in a study of shared clonotypes between healthy human individuals. The assay was immunoSEQ multiplex PCR, and TCRdb's table has in-frame clones only and misses some. Of more than 2 million clones listed, about 95% are singletons. Selected positively for CCR7 and CD45RO-negative, naive CD8 cells excluded terminally differentiated effector memory CD45RA+ cells. Sequencing was done on a sample of naive CD8+ T cells sorted from blood. These receptors all stem from a young man in good health.

The chain has TRBV27 and TRBJ1-1, with TRBD1 matching 9 bases. This CDR3 spans 13 amino acids. Germline CDR1 MNHEY, CDR2 SMNVEV (reference sequence). J lost 3 bases, V lost 5 bases, and 1 base had no gene match. CDR3 amino acids: CASSTGGDTEAFF. The CDR3 DNA is TGTGCCAGCAGTACAGGGGGCGACACTGAAGCTTTCTTT.

V is TRBV18 and J is TRBJ1-5; D possibly corresponds to TRBD1 (6 bases). V was clipped by 5 bases and J by 0 bases, with 14 bases between them. CDR3 length: 16 amino acids. The germline V gene has CDR1 KGHSH and CDR2 LQKENI. This CDR3 is CASSGGQSYSNQPQHF. The CDR3 region has the DNA TGTGCCAGCTCAGGTGGACAGAGCTATAGCAATCAGCCCCAGCATTTT.

This chain links TRBV4-1 with TRBJ2-1; D is tentatively TRBD1 or TRBD2 (5 bases each). The V end was cut by 3 bases, the J end by 2 bases, with 11 bases between. The length of the CDR3 is 15 residues. In germline, CDR1 is MGHRA, CDR2 YSYEKL. CDR3: CASSHGGMAYNEQFF. In DNA form, the CDR3 reads TGCGCCAGCAGCCATGGGGGAATGGCCTACAATGAGCAGTTCTTC.

V is TRBV6-6 and J is TRBJ2-2; 7 nucleotides line up with TRBD1. Germline CDR1 and CDR2: MNHNY and SVGAGI (reference sequence). The J segment lost 7 bases and the V segment lost 4 bases, leaving 3 bases of the junction unmatched. The CDR3 length is 13 residues. CDR3 in DNA: TGTGCCAGCAGTTCGACAGGGAGCGGGGAGCTGTTTTTT. This sequence encodes CASSSTGSGELFF.

This chain links TRBV7-6 with TRBJ2-7, with TRBD2 identical over 7 bases. The germline CDR1 and CDR2 sequences are SGHVS and FNYEAQ. This CDR3 contains 16 residues. J was trimmed by 5 bases and V by 5 bases; bases with no gene match: 15. The CDR3 protein is CASSPLAGEIKNEQYF. The CDR3 DNA follows: TGTGCCAGCAGCCCCTTGGCGGGAGAAATTAAAAACGAGCAGTACTTC.

V gene TRBV27 combines with J gene TRBJ1-6, with D unclear. Deletions cut 6 bases from V and 6 bases from J, with 12 bases between. CDR3 length: 14 amino acids. Germline loops: CDR1 MNHEY, CDR2 SMNVEV (reference sequence). In DNA form, the CDR3 reads TGTGCCAGCAGGGCGATCGGGAGTAATTCACCCCTCCACTTT. It yields the protein CASRAIGSNSPLHF.

In DNA, the CDR3 is TGTGCCAGCAGTTACTCCCCAGGGGGCACGGCCTACGAGCAGTACTTC. The encoded protein is CASSYSPGGTAYEQYF. V usage is TRBV6-5 and J usage is TRBJ2-7; TRBD1 matches at 8 bases. V trimming: 0 bases; J trimming: 2 bases; junction bases outside the gene matches: 6. The length of the CDR3 is 16 residues. CDR1 and CDR2 (germline): MNHEY, SVGAGI.

This chain uses TRBV9 with TRBJ1-1; TRBD1 might be the D (5 bases). The CDR3 is 15 residues long. In germline, CDR1 is SGDLS, CDR2 YYNGEE. Trimming cost V 4 bases and J 3 bases, with 16 bases left between them. The CDR3 loop reads CASSPWGEGHTEAFF. CDR3 DNA sequence: TGTGCCAGCAGCCCCTGGGGGGAGGGGCACACTGAAGCTTTCTTT.

The chain carries TRBV11-2 and TRBJ2-5; D is unclear. CDR1 and CDR2 from the germline V gene are SGHAT and FQNNGV. Deletions cut 5 bases from V and 5 bases from J, with 27 bases between. The CDR3 extends over 18 amino acids. The CDR3 spells CASSPRRAMTPTSETQYF. CDR3 coding DNA: TGTGCCAGCAGCCCACGGCGAGCGATGACTCCTACTTCGGAGACCCAGTACTTC.

The chain couples TRBV27 to TRBJ1-5; 7 bases agree with TRBD1. Germline V lookup: CDR1 MNHEY, CDR2 SMNVEV (reference sequence). The CDR3 is made up of 15 amino acids. The V segment lost 5 bases and the J segment 8 bases; nucleotides outside the gene matches: 12. Here the CDR3 reads CASSRQGALGEPQHF. The CDR3 nucleotides read TGTGCCAGCAGTCGACAGGGAGCCCTTGGTGAGCCCCAGCATTTT.

V is TRBV1 and J is TRBJ1-6; the table's D call, TRBD1, has no DNA check behind it. TRBV1 is classified as a pseudogene. The CDR3 is 20 amino acids. Written as DNA, the CDR3 is TGCACCAGCAGCCAAGGTCCAGGGAATCGACCTAACTCCTATAATTCACCCCTCCACTTT. Residues: CTSSQGPGNRPNSYNSPLHF.

The chain has TRBV30 and TRBJ2-7, with 8 nucleotides matching TRBD1. The V gene's germline CDR1 is GTSNPN and CDR2 SVGIG (reference sequence). After removal of 3 bases from V and 2 bases from J, the junction contained 6 bases not matched to a gene. This CDR3 is 14 amino acids long. The CDR3 protein is CAWSLQGGAYEQYF. The DNA of the CDR3 is TGTGCCTGGAGCTTACAGGGGGGAGCCTACGAGCAGTACTTC.

The V and J genes are TRBV5-1 and TRBJ1-2; the D gene is possibly TRBD1 (5 bases). Germline CDR1 SGHRS, CDR2 YFSETQ. The V end lost 5 bases, the J end lost 8 bases, and 13 bases lay between the germline ends. The CDR3 consists of 12 residues. The CDR3 loop is CASSQSRDGYTF. The CDR3 DNA is TGCGCCAGCAGTCAATCCAGGGACGGCTACACCTTC.

V is TRBV2 and J is TRBJ2-2; D is ambiguous. Per germline, CDR1 SNHLY and CDR2 FYNNEI. The CDR3 has 11 residues. V lost 8 bases, J lost 3 bases, and 4 bases lay in between. CDR3 DNA sequence: TGTGCCAGCGGTTACACCGGGGAGCTGTTTTTT. Residues: CASGYTGELFF.

The chain links TRBV18 to TRBJ1-1; 8 positions agree with TRBD1. V lost 3 bases, J lost 5 bases, and 8 bases stayed unmatched. The CDR3 consists of 15 residues. Germline V gives CDR1 KGHSH, CDR2 LQKENI. CDR3 loop: CASSPYGQGETEAFF. Here the CDR3 DNA reads TGTGCCAGCTCACCCTATGGACAGGGAGAGACTGAAGCTTTCTTT.

V usage is TRBV6-5 and J usage is TRBJ2-2, with D uncertain. Deletions cut 0 bases from V and 5 bases from J, with 10 bases between. This CDR3 is 15 amino acids long. The germline V gene has CDR1 MNHEY and CDR2 SVGAGI. This CDR3 is CASSYSGIGTGELFF. In nucleotides, the CDR3 is TGTGCCAGCAGTTACTCAGGGATTGGTACCGGGGAGCTGTTTTTT.

This clone occurred once. The junction differs from germline at one of its ends, possibly a read error. The chain joins TRBV5-1 to TRBJ2-5; TRBD1 is a possible D gene (5 bases). The DNA matches TRBJ2-7 better at its end, which makes the J call doubtful. The CDR3 contains 14 residues. The V gene's germline CDR1 is SGHRS and CDR2 YFSETQ. Here the CDR3 reads CASGLGQNLYEQYF. CDR3 nucleotides: TGCGCCAGCGGCTTGGGGCAGAACCTCTACGAGCAGTACTTC.